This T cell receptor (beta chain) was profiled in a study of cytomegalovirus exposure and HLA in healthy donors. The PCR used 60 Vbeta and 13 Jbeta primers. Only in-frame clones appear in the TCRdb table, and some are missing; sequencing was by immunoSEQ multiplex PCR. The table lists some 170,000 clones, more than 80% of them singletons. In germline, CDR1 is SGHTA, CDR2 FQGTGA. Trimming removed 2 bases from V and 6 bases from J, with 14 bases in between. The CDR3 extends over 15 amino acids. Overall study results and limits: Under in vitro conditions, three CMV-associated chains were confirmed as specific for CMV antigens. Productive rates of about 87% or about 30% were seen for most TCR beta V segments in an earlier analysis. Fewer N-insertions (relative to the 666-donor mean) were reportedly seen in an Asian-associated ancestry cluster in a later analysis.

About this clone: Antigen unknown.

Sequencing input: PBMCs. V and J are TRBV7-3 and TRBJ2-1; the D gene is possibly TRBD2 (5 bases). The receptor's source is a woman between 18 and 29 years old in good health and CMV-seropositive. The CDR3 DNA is TGTGCCAGCAGCTTATTTAGGACTGCCCCCAATGAGCAGTTCTTC. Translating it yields CASSLFRTAPNEQFF.